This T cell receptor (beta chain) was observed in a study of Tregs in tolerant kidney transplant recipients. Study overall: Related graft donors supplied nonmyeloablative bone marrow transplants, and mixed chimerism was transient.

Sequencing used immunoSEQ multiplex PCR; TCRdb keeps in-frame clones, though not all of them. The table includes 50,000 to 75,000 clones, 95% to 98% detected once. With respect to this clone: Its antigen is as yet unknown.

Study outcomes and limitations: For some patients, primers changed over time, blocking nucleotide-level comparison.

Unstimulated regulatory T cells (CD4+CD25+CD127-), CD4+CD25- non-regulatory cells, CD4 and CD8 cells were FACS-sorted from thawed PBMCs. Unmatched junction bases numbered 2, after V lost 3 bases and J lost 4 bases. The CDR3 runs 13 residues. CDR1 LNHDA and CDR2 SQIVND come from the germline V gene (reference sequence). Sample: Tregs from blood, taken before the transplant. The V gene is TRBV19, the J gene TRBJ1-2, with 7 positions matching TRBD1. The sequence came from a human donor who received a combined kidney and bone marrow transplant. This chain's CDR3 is CASSIRDSYGYTF. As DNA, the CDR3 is TGTGCCAGTAGTATCAGGGACAGCTATGGCTACACCTTC.